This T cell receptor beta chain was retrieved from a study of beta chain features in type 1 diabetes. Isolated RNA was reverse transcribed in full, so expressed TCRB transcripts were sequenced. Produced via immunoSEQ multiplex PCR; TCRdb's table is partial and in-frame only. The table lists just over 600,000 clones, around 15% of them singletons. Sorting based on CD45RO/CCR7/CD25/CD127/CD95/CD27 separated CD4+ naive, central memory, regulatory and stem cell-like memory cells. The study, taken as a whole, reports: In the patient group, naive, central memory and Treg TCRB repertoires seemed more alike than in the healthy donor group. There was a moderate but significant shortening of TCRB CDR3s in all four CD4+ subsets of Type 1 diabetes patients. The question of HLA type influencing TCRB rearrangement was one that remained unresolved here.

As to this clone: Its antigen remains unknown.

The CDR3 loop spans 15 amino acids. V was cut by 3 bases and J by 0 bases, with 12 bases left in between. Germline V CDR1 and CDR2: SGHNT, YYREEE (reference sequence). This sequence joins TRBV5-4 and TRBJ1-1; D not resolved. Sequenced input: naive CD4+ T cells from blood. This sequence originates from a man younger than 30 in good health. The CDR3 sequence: CASSWKRALNTEAFF. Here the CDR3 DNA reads TGTGCCAGCAGCTGGAAGAGGGCGCTGAACACTGAAGCTTTCTTT.